The following is a TCR beta chain sequence with its context. Its antigen remains undetermined. No base-level quality is on record; no much larger clone is a single base apart. To prepare the library, the immunoSEQ multiplex PCR assay was applied. TCRdb limited this immuneACCESS table to in-frame rearrangements with V and J called. A share of clones is missing; checked studies link under half to unresolved V genes, and the rest is unexplained. This sample lists 50,000 to 65,000 clones; over 85% were detected once. The ten largest clones represent 3.2% of the sample. The source of the sample is a study of T cell changes during pregnancy in multiple sclerosis (dated by TCRdb to about 2019). Regarding the research as a whole: In women with multiple sclerosis, the researchers looked at how the T cell repertoire shifted as pregnancy progressed.

Cut back by 4 bases and 2 bases, the V and J ends lie 16 bases apart. In the germline V gene (reference sequence), CDR1 corresponds to GTSNPN and CDR2 to SVGIG. The CDR3 sequence holds 15 residues, the cysteine and phenylalanine included. The retained sequence is limited to the CDR3, 45 bases, with the frame set at the first base. Sequenced material: CD8+ T cells from peripheral blood mononuclear cells, taken in the second trimester of pregnancy. This chain joins TRBV30 to TRBJ2-3; TRBD2 could be the D gene, as 5 bases match. The clonotype originates from a female donor with multiple sclerosis, enrolled in a pregnancy study. The CDR3 corresponds to CAWTPSGIYTDTQYF. The DNA sequence is given as TGTGCCTGGACCCCAAGCGGAATATACACAGATACGCAGTATTTT. With the rest looked up from the reference TRBV30 and TRBJ2-3 genes rather than sequenced, the full variable domain is SQTIHQWPATLVQPVGSPLSLECTVEGTSNPNLYWYRQAAGRGLQLLFYSVGIGQISSEVPQNLSASRPQDRQFILSSKKLLLSDSGFYLCAWTPSGIYTDTQYFGPGTRLTVL.